The entry that follows covers one TCR beta chain sequence. These data come from a study of blood T cell repertoires in COVID-19. V gave up 8 bases and J gave up 1 base, with 12 bases separating them. The V gene's germline CDR1 is MNHEY and CDR2 SVGAGI. The CDR3 is made up of 14 amino acids. Some clones are missing from TCRdb's copy, which holds only in-frame ones; the method was immunoSEQ multiplex PCR. Here the sample spans 200,000 to 250,000 clones, around 81% being singletons. The chain couples TRBV6-5 to TRBJ1-5; no clear D gene. The sample comprised peripheral blood. The clonotype was recovered from a man aged 25 to 40 who had recovered from COVID-19. CDR3 region: CASQPGMSNQPQHF. In DNA form, the CDR3 reads TGTGCCAGCCAGCCGGGGATGAGCAATCAGCCCCAGCATTTT.